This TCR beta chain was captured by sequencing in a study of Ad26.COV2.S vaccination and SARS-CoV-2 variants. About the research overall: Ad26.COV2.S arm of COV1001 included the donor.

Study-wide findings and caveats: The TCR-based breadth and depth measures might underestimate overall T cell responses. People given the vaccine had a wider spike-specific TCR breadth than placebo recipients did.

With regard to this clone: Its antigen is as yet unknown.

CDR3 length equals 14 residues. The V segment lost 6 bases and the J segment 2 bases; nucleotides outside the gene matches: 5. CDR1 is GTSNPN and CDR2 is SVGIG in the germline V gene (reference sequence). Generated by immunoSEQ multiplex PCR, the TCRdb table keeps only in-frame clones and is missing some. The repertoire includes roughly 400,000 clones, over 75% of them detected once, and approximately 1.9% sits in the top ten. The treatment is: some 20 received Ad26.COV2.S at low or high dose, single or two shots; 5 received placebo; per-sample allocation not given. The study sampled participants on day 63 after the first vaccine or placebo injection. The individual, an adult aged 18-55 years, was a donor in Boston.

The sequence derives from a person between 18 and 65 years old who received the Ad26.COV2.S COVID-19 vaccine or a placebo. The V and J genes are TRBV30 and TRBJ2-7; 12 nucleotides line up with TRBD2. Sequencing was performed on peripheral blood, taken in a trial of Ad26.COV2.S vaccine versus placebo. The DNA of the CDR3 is TGTGCCTGCCTCGCTAGCGGGAGGGCCTACGAGCAGTACTTC. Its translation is CACLASGRAYEQYF.